The 8 T cell receptor beta chains below come from one sample, sequenced in a study of CD8+ T cells in alopecia areata. Treatment here: oral pan-JAK inhibitor, 5-10 mg twice daily. It was cDNA, reverse transcribed from extracted RNA, that served as the sequencing template. Using immunoSEQ multiplex PCR, the repertoire was profiled, and TCRdb retains in-frame clones only, with some absent. Of roughly 100,000 clones detected, just over 85% appear once; the ten largest clones hold 8.5% to 14%. Source: CD8+ T cells sorted from blood, taken at approximately week 30, from a patient treated with tofacitinib. The receptors were sampled from a human donor with alopecia areata.

This CDR3 reads CASRGRGETQYF. Here the CDR3 DNA reads TGCGCCAGCAGGGGCCGCGGAGAGACCCAGTACTTC. The gene calls are TRBV10-2 and TRBJ2-5; D ambiguous. Germline V lookup: CDR1 WSHSY, CDR2 SAAADI. The CDR3 loop spans 12 amino acids. With 6 bases removed from V and 4 bases from J, the gap between germline ends came to 9 bases.

The rearrangement uses TRBV29-1 and TRBJ2-1; D might be TRBD2 (6 bases). The CDR3 covers 16 residues. V was pared by 3 bases and J by 6 bases, with 21 bases between. Per germline, CDR1 SQVTM and CDR2 ANQGSEA. The CDR3 here is CSVDSERGRPANEQFF. CDR3 DNA: TGCAGCGTTGATTCCGAACGGGGGAGGCCGGCCAATGAGCAGTTCTTC.

The chain couples TRBV6-5 to TRBJ2-7; D assignment may be TRBD1 or TRBD2 (5 bases each). From germline, CDR1 is MNHEY and CDR2 SVGAGI. Trimming left V 6 bases short and J 2 bases short, with 11 bases between. This CDR3 has 13 residues. The CDR3 nucleotides read TGTGCCAGCAGCTGGGACCGAACCTACGAGCAGTACTTC. Translated: CASSWDRTYEQYF.

The chain uses TRBV29-1 and TRBJ2-4, with 8 bases identical to TRBD2. The ends lost 6 bases at V and 8 bases at J; junction bases unmatched: 9. This CDR3 spans 13 amino acids. CDR1 is SQVTM and CDR2 is ANQGSEA in the germline V gene. The CDR3 DNA follows: TGCAGCGTAGAGATAGCGGGGTCAGACATTCAGTACTTC. Protein product: CSVEIAGSDIQYF.

This rearrangement joins TRBV19 to TRBJ2-2; weak D call: TRBD2 (6 bases). The CDR3 runs 15 residues. Germline V gene lookup returns CDR1 LNHDA and CDR2 SQIVND (reference sequence). The V gene lost 6 bases and the J gene lost 6 bases, with 17 bases spanning the gap. The CDR3 reads CASRPLREFAGELFF. The CDR3 DNA sequence: TGTGCCAGTAGGCCCCTTCGGGAGTTCGCCGGGGAGCTGTTTTTT.

The chain carries TRBV18 and TRBJ2-2, with TRBD1 matching 7 bases. V gave up 0 bases and J gave up 6 bases; unmatched junction bases: 4. The CDR3 is 15 residues long. The V gene's germline CDR1 is KGHSH and CDR2 LQKENI. CDR3 bases: TGTGCCAGCTCACCACCGACAGGGTACGCCGGGGAGCTGTTTTTT. Translation gives CASSPPTGYAGELFF. The variable domain in full, with the rest retrieved from reference TRBV18 and TRBJ2-2, is NAGVMQNPRHLVRRRGQEARLRCSPMKGHSHVYWYRQLPEEGLKFMVYLQKENIIDESGMPKERFSAEFPKEGPSILRIQQVVRGDSAAYFCASSPPTGYAGELFFGEGSRLTVL.

The CDR3 DNA reads as TGTGCCAGCAGCACCGGGACAGAAACTGAAGCTTTCTTT. Its translation is CASSTGTETEAFF. The chain employs TRBV5-4 and TRBJ1-1, with 7 bases identical to TRBD1. Germline CDR1 reads SGHNT; CDR2 reads YYREEE (reference sequence). With V trimmed by 4 bases and J by 5 bases, 5 bases remained unmatched. The CDR3 has 13 amino acids.

The rearrangement joins TRBV9 to TRBJ2-3; tentatively, D is TRBD2 (7 bases). This CDR3 is 16 amino acids long. The germline V gene encodes CDR1 SGDLS and CDR2 YYNGEE. The V and J ends lost 0 bases and 4 bases respectively, with 15 bases between them. As DNA, the CDR3 is TGTGCCAGCAGCGTAGAGGGGGGGTGGTCGGCAGATACGCAGTATTTT. Translating gives CASSVEGGWSADTQYF.